The clone carrying this T cell receptor (beta chain) appeared many times. This specimen belongs to a study of molecular identifiers for immune sequencing clone quantification. The CDR3 length is 15 residues. CDR1 is SGHNT and CDR2 is YYREEE in the germline V gene (reference sequence). V lost 2 bases and J lost 3; bases outside the gene matches: 4. Library preparation followed earlier protocols using designated TCR primers. TCRdb reprocessed the PCR reads with MiXCR, giving one entry per CDR3 protein. The sample lists under 650,000 distinct CDR3 sequences; approximately 20% were seen once. Sorted naive CD8 T cells, roughly 20,000 to 1,100,000, were sequenced from 10%, 30% or 50% RNA.

The sample comprised naive CD8+ T cells from blood, with Jurkat cell RNA spiked in. Subset specified: FACS-sorted CD8+CD4-CCR7+CD45RA+ naive T cells. The gene calls are TRBV5-4 and TRBJ2-3, with 9 bases lining up with TRBD2. This clonotype originated in a human donor in good health. Some libraries in this study had Jurkat cell RNA spiked in. The CDR3 protein is CASSFSSGVTDTQYF. The DNA of the CDR3 is TGTGCCAGCAGCTTCTCTAGCGGGGTTACAGATACGCAGTATTTT.